The 14 T cell receptor beta chains in this list originate from one sample, sequenced in a study of blood T cell repertoires in COVID-19. Generated by immunoSEQ multiplex PCR, the TCRdb table keeps only in-frame clones and is missing some. Of around 75,000 clones listed, about 86% are singletons. The sequencing sample was made of peripheral blood. These receptors originate from a man in his sixties or seventies with active COVID-19.

This chain links TRBV4-2 with TRBJ2-1; 7 bases are a match to TRBD2. V was clipped by 0 bases and J by 7 bases; unmatched bases: 12. In germline, CDR1 is LGHNA, CDR2 YNFKEQ. The CDR3 consists of 17 residues. This CDR3 reads CASSQEGSAGAGNEQFF. As DNA, the CDR3 is TGTGCCAGCAGCCAAGAGGGGTCTGCGGGAGCGGGAAATGAGCAGTTCTTC.

This clone was picked up one time. One end of the junction is discordant with germline, which a read error may explain. The chain is built from TRBV10-3 and TRBJ1-1; D may be TRBD1 (6 bases). From germline, CDR1 is ENHRY and CDR2 SYGVKD. The CDR3 spans 15 residues. CDR3: CATSAAGQSNTEAFF. In nucleotides, the CDR3 is TGTGCCACCAGTGCCGCCGGACAGTCGAACACTGAAGCTTTCTTT.

The rearrangement joins TRBV5-4 to TRBJ2-3; 7 nucleotides agree with TRBD2. The CDR3 is 15 amino acids. Germline assignment: CDR1 SGHNT and CDR2 YYREEE (reference sequence). Trimming cost V 4 bases and J 0 bases; bases outside gene matches: 5. The CDR3 loop is CASSGRDQSTDTQYF. CDR3 DNA sequence: TGTGCCAGCAGCGGGAGGGATCAAAGCACAGATACGCAGTATTTT.

This chain joins TRBV30 and TRBJ2-1, with 11 positions matching TRBD2. CDR1 GTSNPN and CDR2 SVGIG come from the germline V gene (reference sequence). The CDR3 loop spans 14 amino acids. V was clipped by 3 bases and J by 5 bases; unmatched bases: 3. For the CDR3, the DNA is TGTGCCTGGAGGCCGGGACTAGCGGACAATGAGCAGTTCTTC. This gives the protein CAWRPGLADNEQFF.

The chain is built from TRBV7-2 and TRBJ2-5; D is possibly TRBD1 (5 bases). This CDR3 contains 14 residues. V was trimmed by 8 bases and J by 5 bases, leaving 18 bases between them. The V gene's germline CDR1 is SGHTA and CDR2 FQGNSA. CDR3 region: CASADSATRETQYF. CDR3 sequence (DNA): TGTGCCAGCGCCGACAGCGCGACCCGGGAGACCCAGTACTTC.

The rearrangement uses TRBV27 and TRBJ1-2; D gene ambiguous. The V end lost 6 bases, the J end lost 1 base, and 12 bases lay between the germline ends. Germline V gene sequence: CDR1 MNHEY, CDR2 SMNVEV (reference sequence). The CDR3 loop spans 14 amino acids. The CDR3 spells CASRPSGNNYGYTF. The CDR3 DNA follows: TGTGCCAGCAGGCCCTCGGGAAATAACTATGGCTACACCTTC.

The rearrangement joins TRBV27 to TRBJ2-5, with D maybe TRBD2 (6 bases). The length of the CDR3 is 16 residues. V was pared by 5 bases and J by 0 bases, with 16 bases between. From germline, CDR1 is MNHEY and CDR2 SMNVEV (reference sequence). CDR3 sequence (DNA): TGTGCCAGCAGTCGGGTCTGGGGGAGGCACCAAGAGACCCAGTACTTC. Encoded protein: CASSRVWGRHQETQYF.

The chain uses TRBV30 and TRBJ2-7; 11 nucleotides match TRBD1. The CDR3 runs to 13 residues. CDR1 and CDR2 from the germline V gene are GTSNPN and SVGIG (reference sequence). V was clipped by 6 bases and J by 4 bases; unmatched bases: 5. The CDR3 DNA sequence: TGTGCCTGCTGGACAGGGGGCGGGTACGAGCAGTACTTC. This encodes CACWTGGGYEQYF.

CDR3 protein: CAISQDRGPYEQYF. CDR3 DNA sequence: TGTGCCATCAGCCAAGACAGGGGGCCCTACGAGCAGTACTTC. J is TRBJ2-7 and V is TRBV10-3, with 10 nucleotides matching TRBD1. The CDR3 contains 14 residues. Germline-derived CDR1 and CDR2 are ENHRY and SYGVKD. The ends lost 6 bases at V and 2 bases at J; junction bases unmatched: 4.

The genes are TRBV18 and TRBJ2-4, with D possibly being TRBD1 (6 bases). The CDR3 consists of 17 residues. The germline V and J ends were trimmed by 3 bases and 0 bases, with 15 bases remaining between them. Germline values: CDR1 KGHSH, CDR2 LQKENI. The DNA of the CDR3 is TGTGCCAGCTCACCCCTTGACAGGTCCAGAGCCAAAAACATTCAGTACTTC. It encodes CASSPLDRSRAKNIQYF.

The chain uses TRBV5-5 and TRBJ2-7; 7 nucleotides match TRBD1. Germline CDR1 is SGHKS and CDR2 is YYEKEE (reference sequence). V trimming: 0 bases; J trimming: 4 bases; junction bases outside the gene matches: 7. CDR3 length: 15 amino acids. CDR3 amino acids: CASSLAGTETYEQYF. In nucleotides, the CDR3 is TGTGCCAGCAGCTTGGCCGGGACAGAGACTTACGAGCAGTACTTC.

The rearrangement links TRBV3-1 (or the pseudogene TRBV3-2) to TRBJ1-2; possible D gene TRBD1, 6 bases. Germline CDR1 LGHDT, CDR2 YNNKEL (reference sequence). There are 13 residues in the CDR3. V gave up 8 bases and J gave up 0 bases, with 10 bases separating them. This chain's CDR3 is CASQGRANYGYTF. The CDR3 coding sequence is TGTGCCAGCCAGGGGCGAGCTAACTATGGCTACACCTTC.

This chain joins TRBV14 and TRBJ2-4, with D unresolved. The CDR3 totals 16 residues. The ends were cut back, 0 bases at V and 1 base at J, with 10 bases in the middle. Germline CDR1 reads SGHDN; CDR2 reads FVKESK. The CDR3 loop reads CASSQDPPGAKNIQYF. CDR3 nucleotides: TGTGCCAGCAGCCAAGATCCGCCCGGGGCCAAAAACATTCAGTACTTC.

The J gene is TRBJ2-5, the V gene TRBV5-4; D may be TRBD1 (5 bases). Germline V gives CDR1 SGHNT, CDR2 YYREEE (reference sequence). Trimming left V 0 bases short and J 4 bases short, with 10 bases between. This CDR3 spans 14 amino acids. The CDR3 region is CASSLADRPETQYF. The DNA of the CDR3 is TGTGCCAGCAGCTTGGCTGACAGACCAGAGACCCAGTACTTC.